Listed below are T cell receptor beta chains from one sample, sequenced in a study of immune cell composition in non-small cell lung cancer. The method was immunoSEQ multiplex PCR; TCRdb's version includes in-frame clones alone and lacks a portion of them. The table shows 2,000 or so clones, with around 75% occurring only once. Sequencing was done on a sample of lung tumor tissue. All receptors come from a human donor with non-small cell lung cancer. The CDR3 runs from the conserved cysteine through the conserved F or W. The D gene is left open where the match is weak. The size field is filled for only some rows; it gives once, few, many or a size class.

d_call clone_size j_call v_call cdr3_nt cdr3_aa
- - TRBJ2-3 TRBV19 TGTGCCAGTAGGGCAGGGGGGGATACGCAGTATTTT CASRAGGDTQYF
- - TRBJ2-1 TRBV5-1 TGCGCCAGCAGCTTGGAGGGGTCCTCCTACAATGAGCAGTTCTTC CASSLEGSSYNEQFF
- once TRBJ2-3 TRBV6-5 TGTGCCAGCAGAGCACAGGGCACAGATACGCAGTATTTT CASRAQGTDTQYF
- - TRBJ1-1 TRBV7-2 TGTGCCAGCAGCTTGGCTCAGGGCTCTACTGAAGCTTTCTTT CASSLAQGSTEAFF
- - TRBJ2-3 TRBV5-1 TGCGCCAGCAGACCGCTTAACTCCATCGGCACAGATACGCAGTATTTT CASRPLNSIGTDTQYF
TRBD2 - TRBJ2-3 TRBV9 TGTGCCAGCAGCGTAGCTAGCGGGTTTGCAGATACGCAGTATTTT CASSVASGFADTQYF
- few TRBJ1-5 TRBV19 TGTGCCAGTAGTATAACACAGGGTAGAAGTCAGCCCCAGCATTTT CASSITQGRSQPQHF
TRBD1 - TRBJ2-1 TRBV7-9 TGTGCCAGCAGCCCCCGTGACAGGGGAAGCAATGAGCAGTTCTTC CASSPRDRGSNEQFF
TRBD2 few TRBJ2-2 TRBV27 TGTGCCAGCAGTCATAGCGGGAGGTATCACGGGGAGCTGTTTTTT CASSHSGRYHGELFF
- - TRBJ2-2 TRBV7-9 TGTGCCAGCAGCTTACGACTTGAGGATTTGGCCGGGGAGCTGTTTTTT CASSLRLEDLAGELFF
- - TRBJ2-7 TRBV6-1 TGTGCCAGCAGCCGGGTCCCAGCCTACGAGCAGTACTTC CASSRVPAYEQYF